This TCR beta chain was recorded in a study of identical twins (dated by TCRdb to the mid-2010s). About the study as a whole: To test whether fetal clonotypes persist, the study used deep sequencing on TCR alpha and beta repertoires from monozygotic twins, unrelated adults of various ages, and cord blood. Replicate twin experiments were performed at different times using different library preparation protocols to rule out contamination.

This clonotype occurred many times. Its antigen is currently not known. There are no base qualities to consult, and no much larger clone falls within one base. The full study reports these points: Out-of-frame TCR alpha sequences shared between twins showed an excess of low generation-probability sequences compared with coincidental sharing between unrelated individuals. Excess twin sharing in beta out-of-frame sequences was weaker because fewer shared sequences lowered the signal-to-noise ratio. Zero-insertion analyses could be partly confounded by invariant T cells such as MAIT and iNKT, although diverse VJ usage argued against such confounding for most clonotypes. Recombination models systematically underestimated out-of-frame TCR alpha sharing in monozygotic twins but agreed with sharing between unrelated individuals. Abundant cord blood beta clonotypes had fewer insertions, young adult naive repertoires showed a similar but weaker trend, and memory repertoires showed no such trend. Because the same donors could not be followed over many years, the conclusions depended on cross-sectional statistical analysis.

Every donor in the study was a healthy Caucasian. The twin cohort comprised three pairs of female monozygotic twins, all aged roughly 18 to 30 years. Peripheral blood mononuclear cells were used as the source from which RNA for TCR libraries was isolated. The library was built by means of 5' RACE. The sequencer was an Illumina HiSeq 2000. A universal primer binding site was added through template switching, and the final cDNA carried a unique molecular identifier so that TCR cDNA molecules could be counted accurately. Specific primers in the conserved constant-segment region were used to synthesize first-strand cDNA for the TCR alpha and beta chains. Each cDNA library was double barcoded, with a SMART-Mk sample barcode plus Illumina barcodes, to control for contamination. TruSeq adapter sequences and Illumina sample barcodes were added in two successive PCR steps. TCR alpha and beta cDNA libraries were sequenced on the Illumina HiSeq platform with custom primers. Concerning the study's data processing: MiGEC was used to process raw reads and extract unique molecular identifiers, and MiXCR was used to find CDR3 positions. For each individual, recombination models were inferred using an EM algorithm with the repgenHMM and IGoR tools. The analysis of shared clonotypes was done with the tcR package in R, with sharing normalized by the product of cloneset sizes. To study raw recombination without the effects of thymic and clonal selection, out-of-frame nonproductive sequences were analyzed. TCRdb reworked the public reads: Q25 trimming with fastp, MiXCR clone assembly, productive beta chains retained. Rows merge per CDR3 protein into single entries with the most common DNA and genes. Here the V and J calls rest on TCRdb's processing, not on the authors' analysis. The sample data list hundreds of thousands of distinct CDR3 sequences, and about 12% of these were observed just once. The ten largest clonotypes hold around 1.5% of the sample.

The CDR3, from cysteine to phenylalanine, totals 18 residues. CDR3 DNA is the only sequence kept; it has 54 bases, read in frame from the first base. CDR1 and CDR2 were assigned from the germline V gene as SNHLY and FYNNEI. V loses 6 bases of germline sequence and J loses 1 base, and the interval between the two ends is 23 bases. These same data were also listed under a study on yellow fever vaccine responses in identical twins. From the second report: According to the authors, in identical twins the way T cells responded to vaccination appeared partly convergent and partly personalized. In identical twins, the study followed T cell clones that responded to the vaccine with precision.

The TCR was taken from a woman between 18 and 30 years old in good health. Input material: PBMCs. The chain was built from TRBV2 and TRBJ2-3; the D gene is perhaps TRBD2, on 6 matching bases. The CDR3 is CASRRGAGWGVGTDTQYF. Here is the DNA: TGTGCCAGCAGGAGAGGTGCGGGATGGGGAGTCGGCACAGATACGCAGTATTTT.